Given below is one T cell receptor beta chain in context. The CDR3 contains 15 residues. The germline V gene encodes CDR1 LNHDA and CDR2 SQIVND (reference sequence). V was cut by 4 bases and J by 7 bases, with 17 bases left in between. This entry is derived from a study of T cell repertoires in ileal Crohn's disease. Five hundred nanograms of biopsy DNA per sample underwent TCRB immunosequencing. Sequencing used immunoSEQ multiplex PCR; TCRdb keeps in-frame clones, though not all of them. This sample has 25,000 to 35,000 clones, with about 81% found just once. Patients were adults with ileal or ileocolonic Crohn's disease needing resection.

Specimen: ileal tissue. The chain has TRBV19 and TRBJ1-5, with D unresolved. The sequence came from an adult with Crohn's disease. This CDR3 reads CASSNSKRERQPQHF. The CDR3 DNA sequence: TGTGCCAGTAGTAACTCTAAGAGGGAGAGGCAGCCCCAGCATTTT.